A selection of T cell receptor beta chains follows, all from one sample in a study of neurological immune-mediated disorders. Each CDR3 protein is one row after TCRdb ran MiXCR on the 5' RACE reads. The top ten clones hold 6.5% to 8% of a sample with fewer than 60,000 distinct CDR3 sequences, around 4% of them seen once. Source material: PBMCs. Every receptor here comes from a man in his fifties or sixties with multiple sclerosis. Each CDR3 is given with its conserved first and last residue. Fields, in order: D gene, clone size, V gene, J gene, CDR3 protein, CDR3 DNA. A D gene is named only where the DNA matches it firmly. Clone sizes are given selectively: once, few, many, or a class where the clone is expanded.

>TRBD1|many|TRBV5-1|TRBJ1-5
CASSSGTDSNQPQHF
TGCGCCAGCAGCTCCGGGACAGATAGCAATCAGCCCCAGCATTTT
>TRBD1|many|TRBV10-3|TRBJ2-7
CAISTTGGGAQYF
TGTGCCATCAGTACGACAGGGGGCGGAGCGCAGTACTTC
>-|few|TRBV15|TRBJ2-4
CATSRDRGRGAKNIQYF
TGTGCCACCAGCAGAGATAGGGGGCGGGGCGCCAAAAACATTCAGTACTTC
>-|many|TRBV5-1|TRBJ1-1
CASWAKNTEAFF
TGCGCCAGCTGGGCTAAGAACACTGAAGCTTTCTTT
>-|many|TRBV3-1|TRBJ1-4
CASSPTWNGEGKLFF
TGTGCCAGCAGCCCGACATGGAACGGGGAGGGAAAACTGTTTTTT
>-|many|TRBV18|TRBJ1-2
CASSPIPAGNFDGYTF
TGTGCCAGCTCACCAATCCCGGCGGGGAATTTCGATGGCTACACCTTC
>-|many|TRBV27|TRBJ2-5
CASSLYGAGETQYF
TGTGCCAGCAGTTTATACGGGGCTGGAGAGACCCAGTACTTC
>-|many|TRBV20-1|TRBJ1-2
CSASGGIIGYTF
TGCAGTGCTAGTGGTGGGATCATCGGCTACACCTTC
>-|many|TRBV11-2|TRBJ2-7
CASSLDSLGHEQYF
TGTGCCAGCAGCTTAGATTCCCTAGGCCACGAGCAGTACTTC
>-|many|TRBV5-6|TRBJ2-3
CASSLVGLGTDTQYF
TGTGCCAGCAGCTTGGTAGGTCTCGGCACAGATACGCAGTATTTT
>-|many|TRBV6-5|TRBJ1-5
CASSYVRNQPQHF
TGTGCCAGCAGTTACGTTAGGAATCAGCCCCAGCATTTT
>-|many|TRBV7-9|TRBJ1-2
CASSPGTVDGYTF
TGTGCCAGCAGCCCCGGGACGGTAGATGGCTACACCTTC
>-|-|TRBV20-1|TRBJ2-7
CSARGRGSYEQYF
TGCAGTGCTAGAGGGAGGGGATCCTACGAGCAGTACTTC
>TRBD1|many|TRBV5-5|TRBJ1-1
CASRTGMNTEAFF
TGTGCCAGCAGGACAGGGATGAACACTGAAGCTTTCTTT
>-|many|TRBV12-3/TRBV12-4|TRBJ2-1
CASSLSNEQFF
TGTGCCAGCAGTTTGAGCAATGAGCAGTTCTTC
>TRBD1|many|TRBV20-1|TRBJ1-1
CSLLGQGGRDTEAFF
TGCAGTCTGCTGGGACAAGGGGGCAGGGACACTGAAGCTTTCTTT
>TRBD2|many|TRBV5-4|TRBJ2-1
CASSSGGSGIRNEQFF
TGTGCCAGCAGCTCTGGAGGTAGCGGGATAAGGAATGAGCAGTTCTTC
>TRBD1|many|TRBV5-1|TRBJ1-1
CASSIGQGRTEAFF
TGCGCCAGCAGCATTGGACAGGGAAGGACTGAAGCTTTCTTT
>-|many|TRBV20-1|TRBJ1-1
CSARGQLNTEAFF
TGCAGTGCTAGAGGTCAGCTGAACACTGAAGCTTTCTTT
>-|many|TRBV12-3/TRBV12-4|TRBJ2-5
CASSYRGPEREETQYF
TGTGCCAGCAGTTATCGGGGGCCGGAGAGAGAAGAGACCCAGTACTTC
>-|few|TRBV20-1|TRBJ1-5
CSARDTSNKTQNF
TGCAGTGCTAGAGATACAAGCAATAAGACCCAGAATTTT
>-|few|TRBV3-1|TRBJ2-2
CASSLTGYTGELFF
TGTGCCAGCAGCCTTACAGGTTACACCGGGGAGCTGTTTTTT
>TRBD1|many|TRBV10-3|TRBJ2-5
CAISESPGQQETQYF
TGTGCCATCAGTGAGTCCCCGGGACAGCAAGAGACCCAGTACTTC
>-|many|TRBV6-1|TRBJ2-7
CASSSLGTLTYEQYF
TGTGCCAGCAGTTCACTCGGGACACTTACCTACGAGCAGTACTTC
>-|-|TRBV20-1|TRBJ2-1
CSAGLKGEQFF
TGCAGTGCCGGGCTCAAGGGTGAGCAGTTCTTC
>TRBD2|many|TRBV10-2|TRBJ2-1
CASSSQLAGGYNEQFF
TGCGCCAGCAGTTCTCAACTAGCGGGGGGTTACAATGAGCAGTTCTTC
>TRBD2|many|TRBV5-1|TRBJ2-7
CASSKAGRTYEQYF
TGCGCCAGCAGCAAAGCGGGGAGAACCTACGAGCAGTACTTC
>-|many|TRBV15|TRBJ2-1
CATSELAQGTEQFF
TGTGCCACCAGCGAATTGGCCCAGGGAACTGAGCAGTTCTTC
>-|-|TRBV7-9|TRBJ1-2
CASSTGQSGSQSYTF
TGTGCCAGCAGCACCGGACAGTCAGGATCTCAAAGCTACACCTTC
>-|many|TRBV20-1|TRBJ2-7
CSAIGPVFSYEQYF
TGCAGTGCCATAGGGCCAGTTTTCTCCTACGAGCAGTACTTC
>-|many|TRBV5-1|TRBJ2-3
CASSLALGGSTDTQYF
TGCGCCAGCAGCTTAGCGCTGGGGGGTAGCACAGATACGCAGTATTTT
>-|many|TRBV2|TRBJ1-1
CASSVWNTEAFF
TGTGCCAGCAGTGTGTGGAACACTGAAGCTTTCTTT